Listed below are T cell receptor beta chains from one sample, sequenced in a study of T cell responses to AZD1222 COVID-19 vaccine. Sequenced by immunoSEQ multiplex PCR; TCRdb stores in-frame clones only, minus some. The sample contains 150,000 to 190,000 clones, around nine tenths of which appear only once. This sample comprised peripheral blood, obtained after recovery from COVID-19. The receptors originated from an adult who had recovered from COVID-19. Both conserved end residues are part of each CDR3. D genes are given only for firm matches. Only some rows state a clone size, as once, few, many or a class for expanded clones.

clone size: once
J gene: TRBJ1-2
V gene: TRBV2
D gene: TRBD1
CDR3 DNA: TGTGCCAGCAGTGACGGGACAGGTGGTTCCTATGGCTACACCTTC
CDR3 protein: CASSDGTGGSYGYTF

clone size: -
J gene: TRBJ2-3
V gene: TRBV28
D gene: -
CDR3 DNA: TGTGCCAGCATACCTCTTAAAGGACTCTACTCGTCTAGCACAGATACGCAGTATTTT
CDR3 protein: CASIPLKGLYSSSTDTQYF

clone size: -
J gene: TRBJ2-1
V gene: TRBV28
D gene: -
CDR3 DNA: TGTGCCAGCGATGGGGGGGGGCGCTACAATGAGCAGTTCTTC
CDR3 protein: CASDGGGRYNEQFF

clone size: -
J gene: TRBJ1-4
V gene: TRBV18
D gene: -
CDR3 DNA: TGTGCCAGCTCACCGTGGGGGCCTAGTAATGAAAAACTGTTTTTT
CDR3 protein: CASSPWGPSNEKLFF

clone size: -
J gene: TRBJ2-7
V gene: TRBV6-5
D gene: TRBD2
CDR3 DNA: TGTGCCAGCACAACGGGGGGGCCCTACGAGCAGTACTTC
CDR3 protein: CASTTGGPYEQYF

clone size: -
J gene: TRBJ1-3
V gene: TRBV9
D gene: -
CDR3 DNA: TGTGCCAGCAGCCTAGTCGGGGGGCTGATAAACACCATATATTTT
CDR3 protein: CASSLVGGLINTIYF

clone size: -
J gene: TRBJ1-6
V gene: TRBV19
D gene: -
CDR3 DNA: TGTGCCAGTAGTATGGTTCGGGGAGGCTCCTATAATTCACCCCTCCACTTT
CDR3 protein: CASSMVRGGSYNSPLHF

clone size: -
J gene: TRBJ2-1
V gene: TRBV12-5
D gene: TRBD2
CDR3 DNA: TGTGCTAGTGGTTCGGGACTAGCGGGGACTTACGGGAGCGATGAGCAGTTCTTC
CDR3 protein: CASGSGLAGTYGSDEQFF

clone size: -
J gene: TRBJ1-2
V gene: TRBV7-8
D gene: -
CDR3 DNA: TGTGCCAGCAGACCACAGGCCTCGGCGGGCTACACCTTC
CDR3 protein: CASRPQASAGYTF

clone size: -
J gene: TRBJ1-1
V gene: TRBV5-6
D gene: -
CDR3 DNA: TGTGCCAGCAGCTTTTTGCGGGGGGCCGGAGGGACTGAAGCTTTCTTT
CDR3 protein: CASSFLRGAGGTEAFF

clone size: -
J gene: TRBJ2-1
V gene: TRBV3-1/TRBV3-2
D gene: -
CDR3 DNA: TGTGCCAGCAGCCAAGATCTAAGGGGGAAGTTCTTC
CDR3 protein: CASSQDLRGKFF

clone size: -
J gene: TRBJ2-5
V gene: TRBV15
D gene: -
CDR3 DNA: TGTGCCACCAGCATAAAAGAGACCCAGTACTTC
CDR3 protein: CATSIKETQYF

clone size: once
J gene: TRBJ1-5
V gene: TRBV12-3/TRBV12-4
D gene: -
CDR3 DNA: TGTGCCAGCAGGTTTAGCAATCAGCCCCAGCATTTT
CDR3 protein: CASRFSNQPQHF

clone size: few
J gene: TRBJ2-7
V gene: TRBV12-3/TRBV12-4
D gene: -
CDR3 DNA: TGTGCCAGCAGGATGGACCTCCTTTACGAGCAGTACTTC
CDR3 protein: CASRMDLLYEQYF

clone size: -
J gene: TRBJ2-1
V gene: TRBV12-5
D gene: -
CDR3 DNA: TGTGCTAGTGCTCCAACGCCTACAGGGCCTTCCTACAATGAGCAGTTCTTC
CDR3 protein: CASAPTPTGPSYNEQFF

clone size: -
J gene: TRBJ2-1
V gene: TRBV5-1
D gene: -
CDR3 DNA: TGCGCCAGCCCCGTTCGCGATGAGCAGTTCTTC
CDR3 protein: CASPVRDEQFF

clone size: -
J gene: TRBJ2-7
V gene: TRBV15
D gene: -
CDR3 DNA: TGTGCCACCAGCAGAGAGGGGGCCTACGAGCAGTACTTC
CDR3 protein: CATSREGAYEQYF

clone size: once
J gene: TRBJ2-3
V gene: TRBV9
D gene: -
CDR3 DNA: TGTGCCAGCAGCCAAGTGGATACGCAGTATTTT
CDR3 protein: CASSQVDTQYF

clone size: once
J gene: TRBJ2-1
V gene: TRBV11-1
D gene: TRBD2
CDR3 DNA: TGTGCCAGCAGTGTGACCCCCGGGAGGGCGGGAAATGAGCAGTTCTTC
CDR3 protein: CASSVTPGRAGNEQFF

clone size: -
J gene: TRBJ1-1
V gene: TRBV5-4
D gene: -
CDR3 DNA: TGTGCCAGCAGTACTGACCCCGGGACCGATAACACTGAAGCTTTCTTT
CDR3 protein: CASSTDPGTDNTEAFF